Listed here are 17 T cell receptor beta chains from one sample, sequenced in a study of HIV-infected patients and healthy controls. No cell fractionation was done, so the repertoire covers all unsorted peripheral blood T cells. Reverse transcription used about 500 ng RNA and constant-region primers for alpha and beta. Each of the alpha and beta chains got its own library through chain-specific third strand synthesis with indices. MiXCR, applied by TCRdb to the 5' RACE reads, yields one record per CDR3 protein. Of around 10,000 distinct CDR3 sequences listed, roughly 7.3% were seen once; the top ten hold 36%. This sample comprised blood, obtained before antiretroviral therapy. The receptors here all came from an adult with HIV infection.

In its sample, this clonotype was seen many times. The chain uses TRBV4-3 and TRBJ2-3; D not certain. V was pared by 0 bases and J by 0 bases, with 10 bases between. The CDR3 covers 16 residues. CDR1 and CDR2 from the germline V gene are LGHNA and YSLEER. The CDR3 sequence is CASSQDRLASTDTQYF. The CDR3 coding sequence is TGCGCCAGCAGCCAAGATCGTCTTGCTAGCACAGATACGCAGTATTTT.

This clonotype was recorded at least ten times. This chain links TRBV5-4 with TRBJ2-2; D is possibly TRBD1 or TRBD2 (5 bases each). The V and J ends lost 0 bases and 7 bases respectively, with 10 bases between them. Germline V gene data show CDR1 as SGHNT and CDR2 as YYREEE (reference sequence). This CDR3 comprises 14 residues. The CDR3 region is CASSLEWGFGELFF. CDR3 sequence (DNA): TGTGCCAGCAGCTTGGAGTGGGGGTTCGGGGAGCTGTTTTTT.

In this sample, this clonotype turned up many times. The V call is TRBV18, the J call TRBJ1-4, with D unresolved. This CDR3 is built from 14 residues. V shed 3 bases and J shed 5 bases, with 10 bases lying between them. Germline lookup yields CDR1 KGHSH and CDR2 LQKENI. CDR3 DNA: TGTGCCAGCTCACCCGCGGGAACAAATGAAAAACTGTTTTTT. Translation: CASSPAGTNEKLFF.

Turning to this clonotype: This may come from a read error, since a much larger clone is one base off. V usage is TRBV13 and J usage is TRBJ2-7; 10 bases fit TRBD2. Germline V gene lookup returns CDR1 PRHDT and CDR2 FYEKMQ (reference sequence). This CDR3 is built from 17 residues. With 6 bases clipped from V and 1 base from J, the junction kept 12 bases outside the gene matches. As DNA, the CDR3 is TGTGCCAGCAGGGTACTAGCGGGGAGCCTCACTTCCTACGAGCAGTACTTC. It codes for CASRVLAGSLTSYEQYF.

This clonotype came up many times. The chain recombines TRBV7-6 with TRBJ1-5; no definite D call. The CDR3 sequence is 13 residues long. Trimming cost V 5 bases and J 5 bases, with 10 bases left between them. The germline gives CDR1 SGHVS, CDR2 FNYEAQ. The CDR3 loop reads CASSVWQDQPQHF. CDR3 DNA: TGTGCCAGCAGCGTCTGGCAGGATCAGCCCCAGCATTTT.

CDR3 nucleotide sequence: TGCGCCAGCAGCTTGGATGTCAGTTCCACAGAGACCCAGTACTTC. Translating gives CASSLDVSSTETQYF. The rearrangement uses TRBV5-1 and TRBJ2-5; D is unresolved. The CDR3 length is 15 residues. V was shortened by 0 bases and J by 4 bases, with 13 bases between the two germline ends. Germline CDR1 SGHRS, CDR2 YFSETQ.

This clonotype was observed at least ten times. The chain combines TRBV6-4 with TRBJ2-4; 8 nucleotides line up with TRBD1. Per germline, CDR1 MRHNA and CDR2 SNTAGT. The ends lost 2 bases at V and 0 bases at J; junction bases unmatched: 3. This CDR3 has 16 amino acids. CDR3 in DNA: TGTGCCAGCAGTGACGACAGGGGATTAGCCAAAAACATTCAGTACTTC. This sequence encodes CASSDDRGLAKNIQYF.

The sample holds many counts of this clonotype. The gene calls are TRBV27 and TRBJ1-3, with D uncertain. The CDR3 is made up of 14 amino acids. V was trimmed by 5 bases and J by 3 bases, leaving 11 bases between them. Germline V gives CDR1 MNHEY, CDR2 SMNVEV (reference sequence). CDR3 protein: CASSPSRFGNTIYF. The CDR3 nucleotides are TGTGCCAGCAGTCCGTCGAGGTTTGGAAACACCATATATTTT.

Many counts were recorded for this clonotype. The chain links TRBV19 to TRBJ1-2; D remains unclear. This CDR3 comprises 15 residues. V lost 8 bases, J lost 2 bases, and 18 bases lay in between. Germline loops: CDR1 LNHDA, CDR2 SQIVND (reference sequence). CDR3 nucleotide sequence: TGTGCCAGTCACTACCCAAATGACCTAAACTATGGCTACACCTTC. Its translation: CASHYPNDLNYGYTF.

This clonotype was counted ten times or more. V and J are TRBV7-9 and TRBJ1-2; D unresolved. Germline values: CDR1 SEHNR, CDR2 FQNEAQ (reference sequence). This CDR3 has 12 amino acids. V lost 3 bases, J lost 5 bases, and 7 bases lay in between. The CDR3 is CASSFGDYGYTF. The CDR3 coding sequence is TGTGCCAGCAGCTTCGGGGATTATGGCTACACCTTC. The variable domain in full, completed from reference TRBV7-9 and TRBJ1-2, reads DTGVSQNPRHKITKRGQNVTFRCDPISEHNRLYWYRQTLGQGPEFLTYFQNEAQLEKSRLLSDRFSAERPKGSFSTLEIQRTEQGDSAMYLCASSFGDYGYTFGSGTRLTVV.

In its sample, this clonotype was seen many times. The J gene is TRBJ2-3, the V gene TRBV7-6; the D call may be TRBD1 or TRBD2 (6 bases each). In germline, CDR1 is SGHVS, CDR2 FNYEAQ. V was cut by 0 bases and J by 5 bases, with 12 bases left in between. This CDR3 is 15 amino acids long. The CDR3 DNA sequence: TGTGCCAGCAGCTTAGCGGGGGGCCCCGGAGATACGCAGTATTTT. Its translation: CASSLAGGPGDTQYF.

A few counts support this clonotype. This sequence joins TRBV20-1 and TRBJ1-5; D perhaps matches TRBD1 (5 bases). The CDR3 runs to 16 residues. Trimming cost V 3 bases and J 5 bases, with 20 bases left between them. Germline loops: CDR1 DFQATT, CDR2 SNEGSKA (reference sequence). As DNA, the CDR3 is TGCAGTGCTAGTAACCAGGGACTAGGCCCTCATCAGCCCCAGCATTTT. It specifies CSASNQGLGPHQPQHF.

This clonotype came up many times. The DNA for the CDR3 is TGTGCCAGCAGTTTACAGGTGAACACTGAAGCTTTCTTT. Translating it yields CASSLQVNTEAFF. This chain links TRBV12-3 or TRBV12-4 with TRBJ1-1; D ambiguous. V was trimmed by 2 bases and J by 0 bases, leaving 4 bases between them. The CDR3 spans 13 residues.

At least ten counts were recorded for this clonotype. The chain is built from TRBV6-5 and TRBJ1-1, with a tentative D call TRBD1 (6 bases). The V end lost 5 bases, the J end lost 0 bases, and 10 bases lay between the germline ends. Per the germline V gene, CDR1 is MNHEY and CDR2 is SVGAGI. The length of the CDR3 is 14 residues. The CDR3 here is CASSATGLNTEAFF. The CDR3 coding sequence is TGTGCCAGCAGTGCCACAGGGTTGAACACTGAAGCTTTCTTT.

This clonotype was counted many times. The genes are TRBV12-3 or TRBV12-4 and TRBJ1-3, with D possibly TRBD1 on 5 matching bases. V gave up 4 bases and J gave up 4 bases, with 11 bases separating them. This CDR3 is built from 14 residues. The CDR3 is CASSSQGQGNTIYF. The CDR3 DNA reads as TGTGCCAGCAGTTCCCAGGGTCAAGGAAACACCATATATTTT.

This clonotype was recorded many times. This chain connects TRBV12-3 or TRBV12-4 to TRBJ1-2; D is unclear. This CDR3 spans 11 amino acids. The V end lost 6 bases, the J end lost 7 bases, and 9 bases lay between the germline ends. CDR3 bases: TGTGCCAGCAGCGCGGGTTCTGGCTACACCTTC. This sequence encodes CASSAGSGYTF.

This clonotype has at least ten counts. The chain recombines TRBV10-3 with TRBJ1-5, with TRBD1 matching over 9 bases. The length of the CDR3 is 17 residues. With 6 bases clipped from V and 0 bases from J, the junction kept 9 bases outside the gene matches. Looked up from germline, CDR1 is ENHRY and CDR2 is SYGVKD. CDR3 DNA: TGTGCCATCAGCCCTGGGGACAGGGAATATAGCAATCAGCCCCAGCATTTT. Translating gives CAISPGDREYSNQPQHF.